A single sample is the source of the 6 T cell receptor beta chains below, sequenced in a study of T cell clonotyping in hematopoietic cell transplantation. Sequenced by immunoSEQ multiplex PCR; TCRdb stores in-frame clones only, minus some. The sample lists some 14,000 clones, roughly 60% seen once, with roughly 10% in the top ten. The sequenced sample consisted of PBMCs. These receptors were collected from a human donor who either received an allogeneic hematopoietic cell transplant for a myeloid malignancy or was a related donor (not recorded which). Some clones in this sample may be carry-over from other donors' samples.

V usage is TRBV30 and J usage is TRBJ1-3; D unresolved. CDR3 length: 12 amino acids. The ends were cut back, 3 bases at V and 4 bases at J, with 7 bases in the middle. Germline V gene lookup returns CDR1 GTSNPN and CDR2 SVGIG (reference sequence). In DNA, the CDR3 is TGTGCCTGGAGGTTAGCCGGAAACACCATATATTTT. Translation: CAWRLAGNTIYF.

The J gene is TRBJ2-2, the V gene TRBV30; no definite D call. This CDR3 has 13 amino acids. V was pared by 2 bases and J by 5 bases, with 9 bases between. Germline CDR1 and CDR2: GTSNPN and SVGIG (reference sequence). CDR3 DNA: TGTGCCTGGAGTCTTAAAGGGACCGGGGAGCTGTTTTTT. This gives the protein CAWSLKGTGELFF.

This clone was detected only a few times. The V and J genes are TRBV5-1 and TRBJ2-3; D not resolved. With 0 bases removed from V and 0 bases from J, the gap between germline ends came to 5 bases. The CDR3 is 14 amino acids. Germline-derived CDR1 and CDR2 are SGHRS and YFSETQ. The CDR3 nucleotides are TGCGCCAGCAGCTTGGGAGTCAGCACAGATACGCAGTATTTT. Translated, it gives CASSLGVSTDTQYF. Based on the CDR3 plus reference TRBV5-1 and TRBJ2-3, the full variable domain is KAGVTQTPRYLIKTRGQQVTLSCSPISGHRSVSWYQQTPGQGLQFLFEYFSETQRNKGNFPGRFSGRQFSNSRSEMNVSTLELGDSALYLCASSLGVSTDTQYFGPGTRLTVL.

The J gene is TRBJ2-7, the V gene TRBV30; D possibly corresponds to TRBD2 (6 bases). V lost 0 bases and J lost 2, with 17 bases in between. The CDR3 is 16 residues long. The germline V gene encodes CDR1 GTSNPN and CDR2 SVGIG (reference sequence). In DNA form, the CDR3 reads TGTGCCTGGAGTGTACAAAGTCCTAGCGAACCCTACGAGCAGTACTTC. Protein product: CAWSVQSPSEPYEQYF.

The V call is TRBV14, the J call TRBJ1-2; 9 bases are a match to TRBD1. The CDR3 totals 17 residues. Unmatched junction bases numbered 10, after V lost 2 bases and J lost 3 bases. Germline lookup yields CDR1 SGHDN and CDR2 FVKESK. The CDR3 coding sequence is TGTGCCAGCAGCCAATTGGGACAGGGTTCGAGGGACTATGGCTACACCTTC. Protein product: CASSQLGQGSRDYGYTF.

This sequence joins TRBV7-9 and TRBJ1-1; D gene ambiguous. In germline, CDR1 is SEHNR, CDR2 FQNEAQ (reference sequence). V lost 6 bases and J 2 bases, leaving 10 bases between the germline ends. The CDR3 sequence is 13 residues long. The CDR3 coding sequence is TGTGCCAGCAGTTTCGACATCAACACTGAAGCTTTCTTT. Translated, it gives CASSFDINTEAFF.